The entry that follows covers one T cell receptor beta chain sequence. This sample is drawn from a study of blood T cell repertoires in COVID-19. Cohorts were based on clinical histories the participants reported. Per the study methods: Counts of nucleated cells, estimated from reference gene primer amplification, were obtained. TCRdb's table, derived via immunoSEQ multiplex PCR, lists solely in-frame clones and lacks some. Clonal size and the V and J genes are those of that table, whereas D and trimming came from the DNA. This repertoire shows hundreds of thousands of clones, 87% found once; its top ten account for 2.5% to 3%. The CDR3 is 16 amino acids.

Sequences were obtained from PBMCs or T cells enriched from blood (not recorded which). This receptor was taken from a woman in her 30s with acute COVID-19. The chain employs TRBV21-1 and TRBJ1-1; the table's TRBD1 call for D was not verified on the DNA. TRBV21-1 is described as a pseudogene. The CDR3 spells CASSYRDRAGVAEAFF. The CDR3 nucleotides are TGTGCCAGCAGCTACCGGGACAGGGCGGGAGTGGCTGAAGCTTTCTTT.